This T cell receptor beta chain was documented in a study of blood T cell repertoires in COVID-19. V was cut by 8 bases and J by 2 bases, with 9 bases left in between. Germline CDR1 is ENHRY and CDR2 is SYGVKD. The CDR3 is made up of 12 amino acids. The data were produced by immunoSEQ multiplex PCR, yet TCRdb's version contains in-frame clones alone and is incomplete. Here the sample spans some 90,000 clones, 80% to 90% being singletons. This rearrangement joins TRBV10-3 to TRBJ1-2; D is possibly TRBD1 (6 bases). The sample taken for sequencing was peripheral blood. This TCR derives from an older man with active or convalescent COVID-19. As DNA, the CDR3 is TGTGCCATCCTGGACAGCAACTATGGCTACACCTTC. Translation: CAILDSNYGYTF.